The source of this T cell receptor (beta chain) is a study of blood T cells in healthy people across ages. Whole-study results and caveats: Naive CD4+ cell counts and diversity both ran higher in long-lived than in aged donors.

Alongside a J-beta primer mix, a sample-barcoded 5' primer served in a second PCR lasting about 6 to 12 cycles. Sequencing of every sample gave 3 million or more CDR3-containing paired-end reads. TCRdb redid the calling of the 5' RACE reads with MiXCR, one entry per CDR3 protein. The top ten hold about a sixth of the sample, which has hundreds of thousands of distinct CDR3 sequences, about half seen once. The study drew donors from healthy Caucasian individuals in Russia aged roughly 6 to 95. Germline V gene sequence: CDR1 KGHSY, CDR2 FQNENV. Trimming stripped 0 bases from V and 8 bases from J, with 11 bases between. This CDR3 is built from 14 residues. A remark on this clonotype: Antigen: not known.

Sequenced sample: blood. This sequence joins TRBV16 and TRBJ2-1, with unresolved D. The TCR was taken from a man at least 80 years old in good health. For the CDR3, the DNA is TGTGCCAGCAGCCAATCGGGCCATTCCGATGAGCAGTTCTTC. This translates into CASSQSGHSDEQFF.